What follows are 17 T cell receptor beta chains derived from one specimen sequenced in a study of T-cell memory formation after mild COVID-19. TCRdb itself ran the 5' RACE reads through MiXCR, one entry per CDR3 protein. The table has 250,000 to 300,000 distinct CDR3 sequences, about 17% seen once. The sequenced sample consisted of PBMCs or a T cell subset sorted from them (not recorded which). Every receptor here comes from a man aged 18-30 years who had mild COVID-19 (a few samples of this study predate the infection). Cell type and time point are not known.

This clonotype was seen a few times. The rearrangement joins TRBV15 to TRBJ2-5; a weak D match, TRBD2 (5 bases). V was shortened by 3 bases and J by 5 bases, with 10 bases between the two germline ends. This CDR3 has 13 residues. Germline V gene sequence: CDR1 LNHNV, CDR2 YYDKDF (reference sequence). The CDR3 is CATSRSGGETQYF. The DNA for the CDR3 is TGTGCCACCAGCAGGTCCGGCGGGGAGACCCAGTACTTC. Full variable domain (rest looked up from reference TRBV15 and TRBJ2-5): DAMVIQNPRYQVTQFGKPVTLSCSQTLNHNVMYWYQQKSSQAPKLLFHYYDKDFNNEADTPDNFQSRRPNTSFCFLDIRSPGLGDTAMYLCATSRSGGETQYFGPGTRLLVL.

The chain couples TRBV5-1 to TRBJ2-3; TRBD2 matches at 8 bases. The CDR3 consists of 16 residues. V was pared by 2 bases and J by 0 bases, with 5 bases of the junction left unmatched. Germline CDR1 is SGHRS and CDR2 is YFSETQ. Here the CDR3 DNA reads TGCGCCAGCAGCTTTCCTAGCGGGTTTAGCACAGATACGCAGTATTTT. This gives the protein CASSFPSGFSTDTQYF.

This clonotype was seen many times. CDR3 nucleotides: TGCGCCAGCAGCTTTGCCGGGACAGGGGTCACCGGGGAGCTGTTTTTT. Encoded protein: CASSFAGTGVTGELFF. The rearrangement links TRBV5-1 to TRBJ2-2; 10 nucleotides align to TRBD1. Trimming took 2 bases from V and 4 from J; bases not matched to a gene: 5. The CDR3 consists of 16 residues. Germline V gene sequence: CDR1 SGHRS, CDR2 YFSETQ.

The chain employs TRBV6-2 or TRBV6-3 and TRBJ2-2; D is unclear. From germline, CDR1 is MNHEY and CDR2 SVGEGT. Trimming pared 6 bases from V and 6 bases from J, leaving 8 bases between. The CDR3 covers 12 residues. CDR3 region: CASRYWPGELFF. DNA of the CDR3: TGTGCCAGCAGATATTGGCCCGGGGAGCTGTTTTTT.

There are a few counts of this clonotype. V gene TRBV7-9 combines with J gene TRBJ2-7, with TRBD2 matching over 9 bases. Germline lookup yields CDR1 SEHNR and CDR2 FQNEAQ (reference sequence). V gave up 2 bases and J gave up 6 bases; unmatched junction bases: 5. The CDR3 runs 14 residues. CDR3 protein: CASSLYLAGLEQYF. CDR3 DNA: TGTGCCAGCAGCTTATACCTAGCGGGACTCGAGCAGTACTTC.

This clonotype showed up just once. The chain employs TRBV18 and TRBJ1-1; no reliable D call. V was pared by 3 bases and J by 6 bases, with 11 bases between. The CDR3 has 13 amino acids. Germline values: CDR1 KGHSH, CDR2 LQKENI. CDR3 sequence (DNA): TGTGCCAGCTCACCCCCCTCGGTTCCTGAAGCTTTCTTT. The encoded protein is CASSPPSVPEAFF.

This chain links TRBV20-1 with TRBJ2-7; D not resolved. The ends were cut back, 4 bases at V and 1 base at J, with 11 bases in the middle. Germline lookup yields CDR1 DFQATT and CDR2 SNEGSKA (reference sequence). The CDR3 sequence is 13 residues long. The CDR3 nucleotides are TGCAGTGCTACCGCGGTGGGTTCCTACGAGCAGTACTTC. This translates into CSATAVGSYEQYF.

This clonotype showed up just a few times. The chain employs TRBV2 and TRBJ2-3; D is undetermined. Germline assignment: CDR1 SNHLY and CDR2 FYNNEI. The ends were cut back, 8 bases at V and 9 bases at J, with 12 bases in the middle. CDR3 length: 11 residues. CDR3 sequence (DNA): TGTGCCAGCTCGGGTCTCGGGACGCAGTATTTT. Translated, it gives CASSGLGTQYF. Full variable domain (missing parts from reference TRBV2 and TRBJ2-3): EPEVTQTPSHQVTQMGQEVILRCVPISNHLYFYWYRQILGQKVEFLVSFYNNEISEKSEIFDDQFSVERPDGSNFTLKIRSTKLEDSAMYFCASSGLGTQYFGPGTRLTVL.

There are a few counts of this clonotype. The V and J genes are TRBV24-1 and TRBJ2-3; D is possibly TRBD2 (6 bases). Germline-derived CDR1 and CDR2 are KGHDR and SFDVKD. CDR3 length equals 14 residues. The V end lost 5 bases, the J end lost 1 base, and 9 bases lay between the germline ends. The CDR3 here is CATSGAGRTDTQYF. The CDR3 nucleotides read TGTGCCACCAGTGGGGCGGGACGCACAGATACGCAGTATTTT.

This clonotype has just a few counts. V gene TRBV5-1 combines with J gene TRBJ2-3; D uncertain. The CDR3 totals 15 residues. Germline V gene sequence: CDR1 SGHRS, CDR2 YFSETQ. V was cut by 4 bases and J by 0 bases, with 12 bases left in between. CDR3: CASSVRESSTDTQYF. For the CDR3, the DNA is TGCGCCAGCAGCGTCAGAGAGTCTAGCACAGATACGCAGTATTTT.

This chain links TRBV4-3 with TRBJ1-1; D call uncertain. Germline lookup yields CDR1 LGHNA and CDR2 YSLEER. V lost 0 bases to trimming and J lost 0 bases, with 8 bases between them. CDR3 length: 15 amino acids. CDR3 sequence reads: CASSQDIEMNTEAFF. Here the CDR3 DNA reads TGCGCCAGCAGCCAAGATATAGAGATGAACACTGAAGCTTTCTTT.

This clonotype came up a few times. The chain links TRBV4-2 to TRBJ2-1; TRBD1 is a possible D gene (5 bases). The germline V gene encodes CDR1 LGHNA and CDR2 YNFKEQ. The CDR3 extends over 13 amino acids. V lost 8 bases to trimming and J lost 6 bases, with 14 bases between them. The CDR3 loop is CASRREWGNEQFF. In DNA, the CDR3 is TGTGCCAGCCGCAGGGAATGGGGCAATGAGCAGTTCTTC.

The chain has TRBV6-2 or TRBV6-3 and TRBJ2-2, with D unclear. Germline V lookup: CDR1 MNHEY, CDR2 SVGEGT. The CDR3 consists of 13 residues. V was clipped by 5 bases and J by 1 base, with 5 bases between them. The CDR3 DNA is TGTGCCAGCAGTAACTGGAACACCGGGGAGCTGTTTTTT. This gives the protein CASSNWNTGELFF.

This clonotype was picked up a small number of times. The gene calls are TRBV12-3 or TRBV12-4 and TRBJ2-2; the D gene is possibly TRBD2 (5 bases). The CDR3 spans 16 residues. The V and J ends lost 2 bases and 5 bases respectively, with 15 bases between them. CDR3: CASSLLPGSGTGELFF. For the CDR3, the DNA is TGTGCCAGCAGTTTATTACCGGGGTCGGGGACCGGGGAGCTGTTTTTT.

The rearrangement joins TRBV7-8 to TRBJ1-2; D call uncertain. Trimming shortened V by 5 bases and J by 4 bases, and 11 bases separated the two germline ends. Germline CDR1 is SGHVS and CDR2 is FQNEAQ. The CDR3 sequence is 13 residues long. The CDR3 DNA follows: TGTGCCAGCAGCGTGGACGGAAGCTATGGCTACACCTTC. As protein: CASSVDGSYGYTF.

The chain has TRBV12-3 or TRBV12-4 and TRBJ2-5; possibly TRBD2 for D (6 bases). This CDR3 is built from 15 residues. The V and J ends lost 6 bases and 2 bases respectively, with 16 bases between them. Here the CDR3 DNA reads TGTGCCAGCAGAGATGACCGGGGGAAGCAAGAGACCCAGTACTTC. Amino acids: CASRDDRGKQETQYF.

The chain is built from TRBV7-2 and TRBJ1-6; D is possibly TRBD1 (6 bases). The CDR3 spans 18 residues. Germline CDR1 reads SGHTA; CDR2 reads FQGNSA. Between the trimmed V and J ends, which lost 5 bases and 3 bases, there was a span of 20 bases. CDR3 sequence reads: CASSPTPALGGYNSPLHF. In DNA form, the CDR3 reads TGTGCCAGCAGCCCTACCCCCGCCCTAGGGGGCTATAATTCACCCCTCCACTTT. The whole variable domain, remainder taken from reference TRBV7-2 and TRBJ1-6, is GAGVSQSPSNKVTEKGKDVELRCDPISGHTALYWYRQSLGQGLEFLIYFQGNSAPDKSGLPSDRFSAERTGGSVSTLTIQRTQQEDSAVYLCASSPTPALGGYNSPLHFGNGTRLTVT.